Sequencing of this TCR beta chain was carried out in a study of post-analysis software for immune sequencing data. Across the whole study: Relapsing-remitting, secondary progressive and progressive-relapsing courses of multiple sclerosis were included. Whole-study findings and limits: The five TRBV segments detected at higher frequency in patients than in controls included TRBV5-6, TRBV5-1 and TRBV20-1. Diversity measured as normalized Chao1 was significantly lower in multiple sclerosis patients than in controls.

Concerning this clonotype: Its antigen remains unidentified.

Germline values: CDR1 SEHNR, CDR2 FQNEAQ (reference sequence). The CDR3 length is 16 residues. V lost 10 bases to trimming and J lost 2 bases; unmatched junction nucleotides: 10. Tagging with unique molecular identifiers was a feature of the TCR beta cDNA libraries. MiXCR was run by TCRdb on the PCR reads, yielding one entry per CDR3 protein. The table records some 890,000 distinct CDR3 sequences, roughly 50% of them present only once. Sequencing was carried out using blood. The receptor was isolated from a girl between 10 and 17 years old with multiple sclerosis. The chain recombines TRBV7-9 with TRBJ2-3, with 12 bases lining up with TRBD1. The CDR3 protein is CAIETRDRGLTDTQYF. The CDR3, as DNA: TGTGCCATCGAAACGCGGGACAGGGGGCTCACAGATACGCAGTATTTT.